These 10 T cell receptor beta chains were all obtained from the same sample, sequenced in a study of blood T cell repertoires in COVID-19. Using immunoSEQ multiplex PCR, the repertoire was profiled, and TCRdb retains in-frame clones only, with some absent. The sample shows around 170,000 clones, 89% of them seen only once. The material sequenced was peripheral blood. The source is a man aged 60-69 years with acute or convalescent COVID-19.

The V gene is TRBV2, the J gene TRBJ1-4, with 7 bases matching TRBD1. The CDR3 length is 15 residues. V dropped 6 bases and J dropped 3; count of bases not matched to a gene: 7. Germline-derived CDR1 and CDR2 are SNHLY and FYNNEI. CDR3 protein: CASRSTGTANEKLFF. The DNA for the CDR3 is TGTGCCAGCAGATCAACTGGGACAGCTAATGAAAAACTGTTTTTT.

This clone occurred once. This sequence joins TRBV5-5 and TRBJ1-5; a weak D match, TRBD1 (5 bases). From germline, CDR1 is SGHKS and CDR2 YYEKEE (reference sequence). With 1 base removed from V and 6 bases from J, the gap between germline ends came to 14 bases. CDR3 length: 15 amino acids. CDR3 in amino acids: CASSLFTGGFQPQHF. Written as DNA, the CDR3 is TGTGCCAGCAGCTTGTTTACTGGGGGGTTTCAGCCCCAGCATTTT. Together with reference TRBV5-5 and TRBJ1-5, the CDR3 gives the full variable domain: DAGVTQSPTHLIKTRGQQVTLRCSPISGHKSVSWYQQVLGQGPQFIFQYYEKEERGRGNFPDRFSARQFPNYSSELNVNALLLGDSALYLCASSLFTGGFQPQHFGDGTRLSIL.

This clone has a handful of counts. The rearrangement uses TRBV19 and TRBJ2-7; 8 bases match TRBD1. Trimming removed 4 bases from V and 1 base from J; junction bases left unmatched: 18. Germline V gene data show CDR1 as LNHDA and CDR2 as SQIVND (reference sequence). The CDR3 is 19 residues long. This chain's CDR3 is CASSKTVWVAGGASYEQYF. In DNA form, the CDR3 reads TGTGCCAGTAGTAAGACCGTGTGGGTAGCAGGGGGCGCGTCCTACGAGCAGTACTTC.

This clone was seen only a few times. The J gene is TRBJ2-7, the V gene TRBV6-5; 7 positions match TRBD1. This CDR3 has 15 amino acids. V lost 6 bases, J lost 3 bases, and 11 bases stayed unmatched. Germline CDR1 MNHEY, CDR2 SVGAGI. This CDR3 reads CASSRSATGLYEQYF. DNA for the CDR3: TGTGCCAGCAGCCGCTCCGCGACAGGGCTCTACGAGCAGTACTTC.

V and J are TRBV24-1 and TRBJ2-1, with a possible D match to TRBD1 (5 bases). Germline values: CDR1 KGHDR, CDR2 SFDVKD. CDR3 size: 16 residues. The V end was cut by 2 bases, the J end by 6 bases, with 16 bases between. CDR3 in amino acids: CATSDSSNTGANEQFF. The CDR3 DNA reads TGTGCCACCAGTGATTCCTCTAACACTGGGGCCAATGAGCAGTTCTTC.

The rearrangement uses TRBV3-1 (or the pseudogene TRBV3-2) and TRBJ1-1; possibly TRBD1 for D (6 bases). Germline CDR1 LGHDT, CDR2 YNNKEL (reference sequence). The CDR3 extends over 13 amino acids. Trimming removed 5 bases at V and 2 bases at J, with 9 bases between. The CDR3 spells CASSGQRNTEAFF. The CDR3 region has the DNA TGTGCCAGCAGCGGACAGAGAAACACTGAAGCTTTCTTT.

This clone was observed once. The V and J genes are TRBV7-2 and TRBJ1-6; 7 bases fit TRBD1. The CDR3 length is 15 residues. Looked up from germline, CDR1 is SGHTA and CDR2 is FQGNSA. V was clipped by 6 bases and J by 0 bases; unmatched bases: 2. Here the CDR3 DNA reads TGTGCCAGCAGGGGACAGAACTCCTATAATTCACCCCTCCACTTT. Its protein is CASRGQNSYNSPLHF.

The rearrangement joins TRBV29-1 to TRBJ1-2; 7 bases match TRBD1. J lost 7 bases, V lost 4 bases, and 6 bases had no gene match. The CDR3 covers 12 residues. Germline CDR1 SQVTM, CDR2 ANQGSEA. CDR3 coding DNA: TGCAGCGTTGGGAAGGGGGCCGGTGGCTACACCTTC. This sequence encodes CSVGKGAGGYTF. The variable domain in full, with the rest retrieved from reference TRBV29-1 and TRBJ1-2, is SAVISQKPSRDICQRGTSLTIQCQVDSQVTMMFWYRQQPGQSLTLIATANQGSEATYESGFVIDKFPISRPNLTFSTLTVSNMSPEDSSIYLCSVGKGAGGYTFGSGTRLTVV.

The V and J genes are TRBV2 and TRBJ2-7; 7 nucleotides agree with TRBD1. The CDR3 has 15 amino acids. After removal of 4 bases from V and 3 bases from J, the junction contained 9 bases not matched to a gene. Germline V lookup: CDR1 SNHLY, CDR2 FYNNEI. The CDR3 sequence: CASSALDRTNYEQYF. CDR3 DNA: TGTGCCAGCAGTGCTCTGGACAGGACCAACTACGAGCAGTACTTC.

The chain recombines TRBV5-1 with TRBJ1-2, with 9 bases matching TRBD1. Losses at the gene ends were 4 bases for V and 7 bases for J; bases not matched to a gene: 11. The germline CDR1 and CDR2 sequences are SGHRS and YFSETQ. The CDR3 has 15 residues. CDR3 coding DNA: TGCGCCAGCAGCACCAGGACAGGGGACGTTGGTGGCTACACCTTC. This codes for CASSTRTGDVGGYTF.